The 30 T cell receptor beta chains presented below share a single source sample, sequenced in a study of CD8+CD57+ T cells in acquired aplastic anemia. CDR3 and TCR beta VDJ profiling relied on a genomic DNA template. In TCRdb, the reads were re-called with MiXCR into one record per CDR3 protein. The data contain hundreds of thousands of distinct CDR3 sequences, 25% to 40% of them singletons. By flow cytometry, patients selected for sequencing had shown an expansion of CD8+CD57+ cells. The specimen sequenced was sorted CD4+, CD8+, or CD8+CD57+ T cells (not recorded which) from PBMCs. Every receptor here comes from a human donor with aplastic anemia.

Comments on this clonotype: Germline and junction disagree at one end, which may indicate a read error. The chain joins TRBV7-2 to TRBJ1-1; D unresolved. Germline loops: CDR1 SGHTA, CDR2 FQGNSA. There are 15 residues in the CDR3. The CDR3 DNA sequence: TGTGCCAGCAGCTACCGGACGGGCCTGAACACCGAAGCTTTCTTT. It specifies CASSYRTGLNTEAFF.

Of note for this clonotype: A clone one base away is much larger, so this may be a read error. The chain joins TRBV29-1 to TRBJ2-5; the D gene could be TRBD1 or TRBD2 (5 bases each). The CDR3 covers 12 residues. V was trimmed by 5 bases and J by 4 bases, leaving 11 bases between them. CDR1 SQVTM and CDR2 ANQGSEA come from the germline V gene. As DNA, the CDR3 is TGCAGCGTTTCCGGGACCCGAGAGACCCAGTACTTC. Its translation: CSVSGTRETQYF.

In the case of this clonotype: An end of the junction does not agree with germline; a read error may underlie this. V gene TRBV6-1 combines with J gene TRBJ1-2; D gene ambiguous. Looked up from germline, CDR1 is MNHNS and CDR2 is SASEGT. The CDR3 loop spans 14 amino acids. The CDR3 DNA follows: TGTGCCAGCAGTGAACCCCTAGGGCCCTATGGCCACACCTTC. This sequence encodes CASSEPLGPYGHTF.

The CDR3 DNA follows: TGCAGTGCCCGGGACAGGGGACCCAGTCAGCCCCAGCATTTT. Its protein product is CSARDRGPSQPQHF. The rearrangement uses TRBV20-1 and TRBJ1-5, with 10 nucleotides matching TRBD1. Germline CDR1 reads DFQATT; CDR2 reads SNEGSKA (reference sequence). J gave up 6 bases and V 6 bases, and 8 bases lay outside the gene matches. There are 14 residues in the CDR3.

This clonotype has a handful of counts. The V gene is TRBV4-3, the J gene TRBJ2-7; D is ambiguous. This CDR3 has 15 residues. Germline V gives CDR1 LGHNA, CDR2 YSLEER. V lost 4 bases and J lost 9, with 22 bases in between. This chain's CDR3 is CASSPYHYLTGMQYF. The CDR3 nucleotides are TGCGCCAGCAGCCCGTACCACTACCTAACCGGCATGCAGTACTTC.

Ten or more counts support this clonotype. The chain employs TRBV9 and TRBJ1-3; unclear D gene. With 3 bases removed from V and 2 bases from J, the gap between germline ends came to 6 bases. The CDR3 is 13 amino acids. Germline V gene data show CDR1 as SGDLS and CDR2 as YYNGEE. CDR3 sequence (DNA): TGTGCCAGCAGCGGACCGCCTGGAAACACCATATATTTT. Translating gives CASSGPPGNTIYF.

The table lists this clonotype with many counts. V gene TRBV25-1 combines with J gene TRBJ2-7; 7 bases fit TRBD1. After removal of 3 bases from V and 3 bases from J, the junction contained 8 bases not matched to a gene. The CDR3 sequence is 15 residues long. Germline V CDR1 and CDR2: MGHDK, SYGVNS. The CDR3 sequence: CASSDSGTVGYEQYF. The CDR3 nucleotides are TGTGCCAGCAGTGATTCCGGGACAGTCGGCTACGAGCAGTACTTC.

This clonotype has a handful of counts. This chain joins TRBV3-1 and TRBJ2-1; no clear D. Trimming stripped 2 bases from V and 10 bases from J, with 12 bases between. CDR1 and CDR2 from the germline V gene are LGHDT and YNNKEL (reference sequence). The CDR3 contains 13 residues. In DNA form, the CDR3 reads TGTGCCAGCAGCCAATCGGTCCCCCAGGAGCAGTTCTTC. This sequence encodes CASSQSVPQEQFF.

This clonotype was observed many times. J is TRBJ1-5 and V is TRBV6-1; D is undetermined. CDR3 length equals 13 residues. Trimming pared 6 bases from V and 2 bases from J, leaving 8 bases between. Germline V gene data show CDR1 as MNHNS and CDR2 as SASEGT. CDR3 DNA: TGTGCCAGCAGCGAGTCCCGCAATCAGCCCCAGCATTTT. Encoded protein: CASSESRNQPQHF.

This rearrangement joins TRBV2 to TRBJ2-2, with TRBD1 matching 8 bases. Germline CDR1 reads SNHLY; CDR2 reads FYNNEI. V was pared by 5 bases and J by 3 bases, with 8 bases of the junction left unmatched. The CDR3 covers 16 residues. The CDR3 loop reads CASSYNRDRYTGELFF. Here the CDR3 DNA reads TGTGCCAGCAGTTATAACCGGGACAGGTACACCGGGGAGCTGTTTTTT.

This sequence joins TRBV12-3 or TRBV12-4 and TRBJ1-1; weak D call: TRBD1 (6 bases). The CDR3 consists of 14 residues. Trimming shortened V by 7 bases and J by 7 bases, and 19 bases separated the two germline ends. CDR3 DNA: TGTGCCAGCACCGCTGAACAGGGATGGGGTGAAGCTTTCTTT. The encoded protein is CASTAEQGWGEAFF.

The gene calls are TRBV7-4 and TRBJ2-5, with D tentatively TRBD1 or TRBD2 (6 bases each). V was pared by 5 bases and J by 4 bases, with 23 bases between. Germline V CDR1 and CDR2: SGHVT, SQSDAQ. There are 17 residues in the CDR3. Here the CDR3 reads CASSHQRARGGGETQYF. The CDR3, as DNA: TGTGCCAGCAGCCACCAAAGGGCCAGGGGAGGTGGAGAGACCCAGTACTTC.

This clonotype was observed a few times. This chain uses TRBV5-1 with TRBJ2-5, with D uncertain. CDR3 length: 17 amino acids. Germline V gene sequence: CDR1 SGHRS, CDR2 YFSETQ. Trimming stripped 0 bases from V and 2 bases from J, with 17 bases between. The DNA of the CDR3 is TGCGCCAGCAGCTTGGTGGGTCAGGCGCCATCTCAAGAGACCCAGTACTTC. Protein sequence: CASSLVGQAPSQETQYF.

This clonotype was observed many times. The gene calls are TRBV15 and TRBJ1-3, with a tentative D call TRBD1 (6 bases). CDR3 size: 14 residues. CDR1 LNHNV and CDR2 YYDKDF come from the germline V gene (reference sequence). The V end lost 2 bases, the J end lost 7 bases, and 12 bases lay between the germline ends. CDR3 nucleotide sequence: TGTGCCACCAGCAGACCTGAGGGGGGGAACACCATATATTTT. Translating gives CATSRPEGGNTIYF.

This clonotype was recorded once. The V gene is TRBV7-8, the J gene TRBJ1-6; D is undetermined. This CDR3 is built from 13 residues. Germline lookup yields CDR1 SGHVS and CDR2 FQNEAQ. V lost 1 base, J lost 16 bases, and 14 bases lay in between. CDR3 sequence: CASSLGGGQALHF. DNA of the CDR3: TGTGCCAGCAGCTTAGGAGGAGGTCAGGCTCTCCACTTT.

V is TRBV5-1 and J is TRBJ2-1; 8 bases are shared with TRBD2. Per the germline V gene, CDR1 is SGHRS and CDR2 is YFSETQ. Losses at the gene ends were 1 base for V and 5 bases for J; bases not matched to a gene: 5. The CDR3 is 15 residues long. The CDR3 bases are TGCGCCAGCAGCTTGAAACAGCGGGAGCACAATGAGCAGTTCTTC. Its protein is CASSLKQREHNEQFF. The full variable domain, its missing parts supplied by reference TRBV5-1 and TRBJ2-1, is KAGVTQTPRYLIKTRGQQVTLSCSPISGHRSVSWYQQTPGQGLQFLFEYFSETQRNKGNFPGRFSGRQFSNSRSEMNVSTLELGDSALYLCASSLKQREHNEQFFGPGTRLTVL.

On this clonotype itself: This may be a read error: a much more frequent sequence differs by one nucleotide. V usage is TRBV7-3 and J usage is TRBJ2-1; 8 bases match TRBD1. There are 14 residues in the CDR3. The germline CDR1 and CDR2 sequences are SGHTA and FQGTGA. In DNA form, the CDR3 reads TGTGCCAGCAGCTACGGGACAGGTTGGGGTGAGCAGCTCTTC. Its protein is CASSYGTGWGEQLF.

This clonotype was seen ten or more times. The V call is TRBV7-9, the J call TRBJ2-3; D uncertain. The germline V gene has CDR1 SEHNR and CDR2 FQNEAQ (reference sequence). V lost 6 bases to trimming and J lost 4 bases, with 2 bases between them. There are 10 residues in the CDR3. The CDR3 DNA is TGTGCCAGCAGGTCAGATACGCAGTATTTT. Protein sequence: CASRSDTQYF.

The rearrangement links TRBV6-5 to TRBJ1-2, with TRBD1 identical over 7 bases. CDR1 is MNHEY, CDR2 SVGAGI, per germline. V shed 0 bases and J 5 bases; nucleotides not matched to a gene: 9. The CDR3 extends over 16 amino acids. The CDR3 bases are TGTGCCAGCAGTTACTCGACGATGGGACAGACATATGGCTACACCTTC. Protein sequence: CASSYSTMGQTYGYTF.

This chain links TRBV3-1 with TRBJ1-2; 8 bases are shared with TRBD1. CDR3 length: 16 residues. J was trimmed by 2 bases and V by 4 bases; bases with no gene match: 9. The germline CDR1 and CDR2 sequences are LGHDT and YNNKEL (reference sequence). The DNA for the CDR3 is TGTGCCAGCAGCCCATTAGACAGGGGACTGAACTATGGCTACACCTTC. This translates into CASSPLDRGLNYGYTF.

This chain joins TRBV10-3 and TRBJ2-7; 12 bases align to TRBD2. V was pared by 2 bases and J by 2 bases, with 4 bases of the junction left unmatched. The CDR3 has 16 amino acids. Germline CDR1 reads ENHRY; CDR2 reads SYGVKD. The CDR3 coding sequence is TGTGCCATCAGTGAGGGACTAGCGGGAATTACCTACGAGCAGTACTTC. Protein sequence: CAISEGLAGITYEQYF.

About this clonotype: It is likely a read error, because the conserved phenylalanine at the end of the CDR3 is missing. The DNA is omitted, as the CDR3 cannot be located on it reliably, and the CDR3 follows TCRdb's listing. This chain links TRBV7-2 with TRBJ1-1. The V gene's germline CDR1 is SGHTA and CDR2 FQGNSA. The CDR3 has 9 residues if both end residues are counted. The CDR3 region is CASSLGGFS.

CDR3 amino acids: CASSEYSRDQETQYF. Here the CDR3 DNA reads TGTGCCAGCAGTGAATATTCCCGGGATCAAGAGACCCAGTACTTC. The chain couples TRBV25-1 to TRBJ2-5, with D possibly matching TRBD2 (5 bases). The CDR3 spans 15 residues. Per germline, CDR1 MGHDK and CDR2 SYGVNS. Deletions cut 0 bases from V and 2 bases from J, with 10 bases between.

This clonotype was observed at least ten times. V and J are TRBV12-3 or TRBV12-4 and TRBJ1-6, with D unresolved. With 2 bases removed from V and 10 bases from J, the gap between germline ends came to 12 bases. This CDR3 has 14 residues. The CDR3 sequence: CASSLNSRISPLHF. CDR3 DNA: TGTGCCAGCAGTTTAAACTCCCGGATCTCACCCCTCCACTTT.

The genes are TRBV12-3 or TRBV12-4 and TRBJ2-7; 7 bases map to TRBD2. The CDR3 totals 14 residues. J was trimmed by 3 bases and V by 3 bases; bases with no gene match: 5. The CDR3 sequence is CASSFEAGNYEQYF. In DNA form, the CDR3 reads TGTGCCAGCAGTTTTGAAGCGGGAAACTACGAGCAGTACTTC.

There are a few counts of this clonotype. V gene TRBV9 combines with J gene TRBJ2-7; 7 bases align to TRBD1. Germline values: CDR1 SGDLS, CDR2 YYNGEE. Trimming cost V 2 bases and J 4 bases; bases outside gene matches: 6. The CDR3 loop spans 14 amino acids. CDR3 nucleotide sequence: TGTGCCAGCAGCGTGGAGACAGGGAATTACGAGCAGTACTTC. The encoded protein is CASSVETGNYEQYF.

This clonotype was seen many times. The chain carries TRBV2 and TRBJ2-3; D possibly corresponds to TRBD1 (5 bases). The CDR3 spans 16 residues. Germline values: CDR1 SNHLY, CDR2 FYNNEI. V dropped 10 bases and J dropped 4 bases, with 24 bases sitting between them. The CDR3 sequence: CAIIGSAGFQADTQYF. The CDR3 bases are TGTGCCATAATCGGCTCCGCAGGGTTCCAGGCAGATACGCAGTATTTT.

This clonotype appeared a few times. CDR3: CASSARLAGVETQYF. The CDR3 region has the DNA TGTGCCAGCAGCGCGAGACTAGCGGGTGTGGAGACCCAGTACTTC. The chain links TRBV5-6 to TRBJ2-5, with TRBD2 matching over 10 bases. CDR3 length equals 15 residues. The V gene end was trimmed by 4 bases and the J gene end by 5 bases; junction bases not matched to a gene: 8. The V gene's germline CDR1 is SGHDT and CDR2 YYEEEE.

CDR3 sequence reads: CASSIAPRDLGRGFF. CDR3 bases: TGTGCCAGTAGTATAGCTCCACGAGACTTGGGTAGAGGTTTCTTT. V is TRBV19 and J is TRBJ1-1, with no clear D. Germline V gives CDR1 LNHDA, CDR2 SQIVND (reference sequence). This CDR3 contains 15 residues. Deletions cut 1 base from V and 13 bases from J, with 22 bases between.

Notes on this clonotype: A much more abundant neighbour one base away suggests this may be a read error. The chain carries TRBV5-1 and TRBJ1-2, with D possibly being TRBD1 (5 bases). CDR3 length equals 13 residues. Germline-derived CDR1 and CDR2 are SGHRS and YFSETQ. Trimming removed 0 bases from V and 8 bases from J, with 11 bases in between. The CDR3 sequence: CASSLEGLGGYTF. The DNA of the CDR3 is TGCGCCAGCAGCTTGGAGGGACTGGGAGGCTACACCTTC.